This T cell receptor beta chain was sequenced during a study of blood T cell repertoires in COVID-19 (dated by TCRdb to about 2020). A note on the overall study: Collaborator samples came from the United States, Italy and Spain and covered acute and convalescent phases of COVID-19. The dataset comprised deeply sampled blood TCRbeta repertoires from subjects exposed to, actively infected with, or recovered from COVID-19. The prospective study material was composed of cDNA or gDNA derived from T cells, B-cell-depleted T cells, or PBMCs. The repertoires were made available in a free public database intended to serve as a resource for research on the immune response to SARS-CoV-2. The sample metadata nearly always contained a de-identified subject ID, COVID-19 status, age in years and sex. Samples were obtained from the ongoing ImmuneRACE study (first 160 participants) and from some 1,200 subjects provided by 6 global collaborators. Where available, HLA class I and class II types were taken from metadata supplied by the sample provider and were not determined by assay-based typing. The investigation overall reported the following: Clinical and demographic metadata were provided uncurated, with the amount varying by source and participant.

The collaborating institutions used their own protocols to collect whole blood in K2EDTA tubes. For TCRbeta analysis, collaborators shipped samples as frozen whole blood, isolated PBMCs, or DNA extracted from either of those sample types. A word on this clone: Its target antigen remains unknown. Per-base quality was not reported, and no clone a single base away is much larger than it.

TCRbeta CDR3 regions were amplified from genomic DNA using the immunoSEQ Assay, a bias-controlled multiplex PCR. From the authors' description of their analysis: The number of nucleated cells in each sample was estimated by amplification of reference gene primers within the assay. To quantify the absolute abundance of each unique TCRbeta CDR3 rearrangement, sequence reads were collapsed and filtered. For each sample, productive Simpson clonality was calculated as the square root of Simpson's diversity index over productive rearrangements. TCRdb mirrors the immuneACCESS table, restricted to in-frame sequences. Some clones are absent from its copies; in checked studies, under half trace to an unresolved V gene, and the reason for the others is unknown. D and trimming were read from the DNA, whereas the V and J calls and clone size are those reported in that table. The sample contains around 450,000 clones, approximately 90% of them found a single time. More than 4% of the sample is taken by the ten largest.

Reading from cysteine to phenylalanine, the CDR3 counts 17 amino acids. The entry retains the CDR3 DNA only, 51 bases that are in frame from base 1. The sample comprised peripheral blood. The sequence is built from TRBV21-1 and TRBJ1-6; TRBD1 is taken as the D call from the table, unchecked against the DNA. TRBV21-1 is deemed a pseudogene. The source is a woman younger than 45 with acute or convalescent COVID-19. The DNA sequence is given as TGTGCCAGCAGCACCCGACATACAGGGGGGTTAGGGTCACCCCTCCACTTT. It is translated as CASSTRHTGGLGSPLHF.